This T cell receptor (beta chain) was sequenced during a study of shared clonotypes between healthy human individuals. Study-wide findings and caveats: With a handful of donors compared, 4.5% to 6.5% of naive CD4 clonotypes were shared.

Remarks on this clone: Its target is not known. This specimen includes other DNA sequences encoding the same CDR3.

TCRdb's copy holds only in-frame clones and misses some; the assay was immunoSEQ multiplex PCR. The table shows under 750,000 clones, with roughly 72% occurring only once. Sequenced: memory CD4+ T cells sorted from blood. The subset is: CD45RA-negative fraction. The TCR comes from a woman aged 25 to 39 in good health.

The CDR3 region has the DNA TGTGCCAGTAGTCGACAGGGGAATGAGCAGTTCTTC. Protein: CASSRQGNEQFF. V is TRBV19 and J is TRBJ2-1; 8 bases line up with TRBD1. This CDR3 is built from 12 residues. Germline-derived CDR1 and CDR2 are LNHDA and SQIVND (reference sequence). V gave up 5 bases and J gave up 7 bases; unmatched junction bases: 1.